This T cell receptor (beta chain) comes out of a study of OX40 agonist ivuxolimab in advanced cancers. CDR1 and CDR2 (germline): SGHTA, FQGTGA. The CDR3 spans 17 residues. With V trimmed by 2 bases and J by 2 bases, 9 bases remained unmatched. Sequenced by immunoSEQ multiplex PCR; TCRdb stores in-frame clones only, minus some. The data show 42,000 or so clones, more than 70% seen once. The rearrangement uses TRBV7-3 and TRBJ2-3; 8 bases are shared with TRBD1. Sequences were derived from CD4+ or CD8+ T cells sorted from blood, sampled in a trial of the OX40 agonist ivuxolimab. This receptor was obtained from an adult with an advanced solid tumor such as melanoma, head and neck, liver or kidney cancer. The CDR3 sequence is CASSLGGQGKYTDTQYF. Written as DNA, the CDR3 is TGTGCCAGCAGCTTAGGAGGACAGGGTAAGTACACAGATACGCAGTATTTT.